This T cell receptor beta chain was sequenced in a study of CD8 T cells in Susac syndrome. Study-level information: Among sequenced Susac syndrome patients, more than 5 had active disease and roughly eight were in remission.

Sequencing targeted TCR beta in T cells from blood (CD8+ and CD4+). The CD8+ and CD4+ T cells were isolated magnetically using a negative isolation approach, whereas the TEMRA cells were enriched by FACS. Reverse transcription of roughly 0.5 to 1 ug RNA was performed with random hexamers. Via MiXCR, TCRdb re-called the immunoSEQ multiplex PCR reads, giving one row per CDR3 protein. The table includes tens of thousands of distinct CDR3 sequences, approximately 94% detected once. CDR3 length equals 13 residues. From germline, CDR1 is LGHDT and CDR2 YNNKEL (reference sequence). The V and J ends lost 4 bases and 8 bases respectively, with 14 bases between them.

This chain uses TRBV3-1 with TRBJ1-1, with D possibly being TRBD1 (6 bases). Sequencing was done on a sample of CD8+ T cells from PBMCs. The receptor was derived from a human donor with Susac syndrome. CDR3 coding DNA: TGTGCCAGCAGCCCGACAGGTTATCTCGAAGCTTTCTTT. As protein: CASSPTGYLEAFF.